This T cell receptor (beta chain) stems from a study of patients and donors after allogeneic stem cell transplantation. Using its own MiXCR run on the RT-PCR reads, TCRdb lists one record per CDR3 protein. This table has roughly 940,000 distinct CDR3 sequences, roughly 18% appearing once. Germline CDR1 reads SGHAT; CDR2 reads FQDESV (reference sequence). The CDR3 covers 15 residues. Germline trimming cut 0 bases from V and 3 bases from J; bases unmatched to any gene: 3. This clonotype was counted a few times. This receptor was identified in a human donor who was either an allogeneic HSCT recipient or a stem cell or donor lymphocyte infusion donor (not recorded which). It is not recorded whose cells these are; they may come from a transplant donor. Material for sequencing was blood, either unsorted or a sorted T cell fraction (not recorded which). The chain joins TRBV11-1 to TRBJ2-7, with 9 bases aligning to TRBD1. The CDR3 nucleotides are TGTGCCAGCAGCTTAGCGGCGGGACAGGGCTACGAGCAGTACTTC. It codes for CASSLAAGQGYEQYF.